What follows are 22 T cell receptor beta chains derived from one specimen sequenced in a study of blood T cell repertoires in COVID-19. Some clones are missing from TCRdb's copy, which holds only in-frame ones; the method was immunoSEQ multiplex PCR. The profile shows some 220,000 clones, around 84% of them singletons. The sample was peripheral blood. Receptors originate from a man aged 45 to 65 with active or convalescent COVID-19.

The rearrangement links TRBV30 to TRBJ2-7; 9 nucleotides line up with TRBD2. J lost 3 bases, V lost 4 bases, and 4 bases had no gene match. CDR1 and CDR2 from the germline V gene are GTSNPN and SVGIG (reference sequence). The CDR3 loop spans 13 amino acids. The CDR3 nucleotides read TGTGCCTGGACTAGCGGGACCGGCTACGAGCAGTACTTC. Protein product: CAWTSGTGYEQYF.

This chain links TRBV19 with TRBJ2-5, with D possibly matching TRBD2 (7 bases). Per germline, CDR1 LNHDA and CDR2 SQIVND (reference sequence). There are 14 residues in the CDR3. The V and J ends lost 7 bases and 2 bases respectively, with 14 bases between them. The CDR3 region is CASTQGGAQETQYF. As DNA, the CDR3 is TGTGCCAGTACCCAAGGGGGGGCACAAGAGACCCAGTACTTC.

This clone is a singleton in its sample. The rearrangement links TRBV6-5 to TRBJ1-2, with TRBD1 as a possible D gene (5 bases). V gave up 0 bases and J gave up 4 bases, with 12 bases separating them. The CDR3 is made up of 15 amino acids. Germline V gives CDR1 MNHEY, CDR2 SVGAGI. The DNA for the CDR3 is TGTGCCAGCAGTTACTCGATAGGGGCTGGCTATGGCTACACCTTC. It codes for CASSYSIGAGYGYTF.

J is TRBJ1-4 and V is TRBV6-5, with TRBD1 identical over 9 bases. J gave up 6 bases and V 6 bases, and 5 bases lay outside the gene matches. Germline V CDR1 and CDR2: MNHEY, SVGAGI. The CDR3 length is 14 residues. CDR3 DNA sequence: TGTGCCAGCAGCTTGGACAGGGGTGATGAAAAACTGTTTTTT. It specifies CASSLDRGDEKLFF.

The chain is built from TRBV6-6 and TRBJ1-2; 7 positions match TRBD1. CDR1 is MNHNY and CDR2 is SVGAGI in the germline V gene (reference sequence). V shed 2 bases and J 0 bases; nucleotides not matched to a gene: 6. The CDR3 sequence is 16 residues long. As DNA, the CDR3 is TGTGCCAGCAGTTACCCGGGGACAGCTTCTAACTATGGCTACACCTTC. Its translation: CASSYPGTASNYGYTF.

V gene TRBV4-3 combines with J gene TRBJ2-1, with 12 nucleotides matching TRBD2. Germline CDR1 is LGHNA and CDR2 is YSLEER. The trim removed 1 base at V and 0 bases at J, leaving 4 bases unmatched. This CDR3 has 18 amino acids. This CDR3 reads CASSQGTSGDPSYNEQFF. Here the CDR3 DNA reads TGCGCCAGCAGCCAAGGGACTAGCGGGGACCCCTCCTACAATGAGCAGTTCTTC.

A note on this clone: The sample has other DNA sequences that encode this CDR3 too. The chain is built from TRBV4-1 and TRBJ2-5, with 8 bases identical to TRBD1. The V gene's germline CDR1 is MGHRA and CDR2 YSYEKL. Trimming removed 4 bases from V and 2 bases from J; junction bases left unmatched: 3. The CDR3 is 14 amino acids. The CDR3 reads CASSPRQGQETQYF. In DNA, the CDR3 is TGCGCCAGCAGCCCAAGACAGGGGCAAGAGACCCAGTACTTC.

The gene calls are TRBV18 and TRBJ2-1, with 7 bases lining up with TRBD2. The J segment lost 1 base and the V segment lost 5 bases, leaving 5 bases of the junction unmatched. The CDR3 extends over 15 amino acids. Germline V gene lookup returns CDR1 KGHSH and CDR2 LQKENI. The CDR3 region has the DNA TGTGCCAGCTCAGCACTAGCGTCTTCCTACAATGAGCAGTTCTTC. It is translated as CASSALASSYNEQFF.

This clone was observed once. This chain joins TRBV25-1 and TRBJ1-1; perhaps TRBD1 as D (5 bases). The ends were cut back, 1 base at V and 5 bases at J, with 11 bases in the middle. The germline gives CDR1 MGHDK, CDR2 SYGVNS. This CDR3 is built from 14 residues. The CDR3: CASSESRGGTEAFF. The CDR3 DNA reads TGTGCCAGCAGTGAATCTCGGGGGGGAACTGAAGCTTTCTTT.

The sample holds a few counts of this clone. This chain connects TRBV6-5 to TRBJ1-2; the D gene is possibly TRBD1 (6 bases). The CDR3 runs 14 residues. CDR1 MNHEY and CDR2 SVGAGI come from the germline V gene. V was pared by 6 bases and J by 4 bases, with 15 bases between. CDR3 coding DNA: TGTGCCAGCAGATGGGGGGGCGCGGGCTATGGCTACACCTTC. It is translated as CASRWGGAGYGYTF.

The V call is TRBV11-3, the J call TRBJ2-3; 8 bases align to TRBD2. Germline CDR1 SGHNT, CDR2 YENEEA. The CDR3 spans 15 residues. V shed 1 base and J 2 bases; nucleotides not matched to a gene: 2. The chain's CDR3 is CASSLGTSFTDTQYF. For the CDR3, the DNA is TGTGCCAGCAGCTTAGGGACTAGCTTCACAGATACGCAGTATTTT.

The chain couples TRBV19 to TRBJ1-1; 9 bases line up with TRBD1. The V gene's germline CDR1 is LNHDA and CDR2 SQIVND (reference sequence). CDR3 length: 15 amino acids. The J segment lost 3 bases and the V segment lost 4 bases, leaving 6 bases of the junction unmatched. The CDR3 coding sequence is TGTGCCAGTAGTACCCTAGGACAGGGGTACACTGAAGCTTTCTTT. It yields the protein CASSTLGQGYTEAFF. The full variable domain, its missing parts supplied by reference TRBV19 and TRBJ1-1, is DGGITQSPKYLFRKEGQNVTLSCEQNLNHDAMYWYRQDPGQGLRLIYYSQIVNDFQKGDIAEGYSVSREKKESFPLTVTSAQKNPTAFYLCASSTLGQGYTEAFFGQGTRLTVV.

The rearrangement links TRBV2 to TRBJ2-7, with TRBD1 identical over 8 bases. CDR3 length: 16 amino acids. With 6 bases clipped from V and 5 bases from J, the junction kept 15 bases outside the gene matches. Germline loops: CDR1 SNHLY, CDR2 FYNNEI. CDR3: CASSEQGVVAGHEQYV. The CDR3 coding sequence is TGTGCCAGCAGCGAACAGGGGGTTGTAGCTGGGCACGAGCAGTACGTC.

The genes are TRBV19 and TRBJ2-1; D possibly corresponds to TRBD2 (6 bases). Trimming left V 2 bases short and J 3 bases short, with 14 bases between. There are 16 residues in the CDR3. CDR1 and CDR2 from the germline V gene are LNHDA and SQIVND (reference sequence). CDR3: CASSILGDFFYNEQFF. DNA for the CDR3: TGTGCCAGTAGTATATTGGGGGACTTTTTCTACAATGAGCAGTTCTTC.

The chain recombines TRBV10-3 with TRBJ2-1; tentative D call: TRBD2 (6 bases). The CDR3 consists of 12 residues. Between the trimmed V and J ends, which lost 2 bases and 7 bases, there was a span of 6 bases. The germline V gene encodes CDR1 ENHRY and CDR2 SYGVKD. CDR3 loop: CAISERENEQFF. Written as DNA, the CDR3 is TGTGCCATCAGTGAGCGGGAGAATGAGCAGTTCTTC.

This clone came up a few times. The chain employs TRBV4-1 and TRBJ1-3; possibly TRBD1 for D (5 bases). CDR1 is MGHRA and CDR2 is YSYEKL in the germline V gene. CDR3 size: 19 residues. V was trimmed by 1 base and J by 2 bases, leaving 21 bases between them. CDR3 amino acids: CASSQGRAGPRITGNTIYF. Written as DNA, the CDR3 is TGCGCCAGCAGCCAAGGTAGGGCAGGGCCCCGAATAACTGGAAACACCATATATTTT.

The chain combines TRBV2 with TRBJ2-1; unclear D gene. The CDR3 contains 14 residues. V was pared by 8 bases and J by 2 bases, with 13 bases between. Germline assignment: CDR1 SNHLY and CDR2 FYNNEI. The CDR3 bases are TGTGCCAGCCGCAGAGACTTTGCCTACAATGAGCAGTTCTTC. Its translation: CASRRDFAYNEQFF.

This clone has more than one count but fewer than ten. The chain joins TRBV4-1 to TRBJ1-1; D call uncertain. The ends were cut back, 0 bases at V and 4 bases at J, with 15 bases in the middle. The CDR3 is 16 residues long. The V gene's germline CDR1 is MGHRA and CDR2 YSYEKL. The CDR3 loop reads CASSQDSGLGSTEAFF. The CDR3 coding sequence is TGCGCCAGCAGCCAAGATTCGGGGTTGGGCAGCACTGAAGCTTTCTTT.

V and J are TRBV12-3 or TRBV12-4 and TRBJ1-4; no firm D call. V lost 6 bases, J lost 6 bases, and 11 bases lay in between. This CDR3 has 13 amino acids. The CDR3 DNA is TGTGCCAGCAGCCGCAGCGGGGATGAAAAACTGTTTTTT. Protein: CASSRSGDEKLFF.

This chain uses TRBV7-8 with TRBJ1-1; possibly TRBD1 for D (6 bases). The V end lost 0 bases, the J end lost 7 bases, and 15 bases lay between the germline ends. This CDR3 is 15 amino acids long. The germline CDR1 and CDR2 sequences are SGHVS and FQNEAQ. The CDR3 reads CASSLATSVQGEAFF. CDR3 DNA: TGTGCCAGCAGCTTAGCCACCTCCGTACAGGGTGAAGCTTTCTTT.

This clone showed up just once. Here the CDR3 DNA reads TGCAGTGCTAGTGCCTCCACAGGGAGTGATCAGCCCCAGCATTTT. Translated, it gives CSASASTGSDQPQHF. The V call is TRBV20-1, the J call TRBJ1-5; tentative D call: TRBD1 (6 bases). V was shortened by 3 bases and J by 5 bases, with 17 bases between the two germline ends. Germline CDR1 is DFQATT and CDR2 is SNEGSKA (reference sequence). The CDR3 covers 15 residues.

The chain carries TRBV5-1 and TRBJ2-3; TRBD2 matches 7 bases. Germline CDR1 reads SGHRS; CDR2 reads YFSETQ. The CDR3 consists of 15 residues. V shed 0 bases and J 4 bases; nucleotides not matched to a gene: 5. In nucleotides, the CDR3 is TGCGCCAGCAGCTTGGGGGGGACTATATCAGATACGCAGTATTTT. This gives the protein CASSLGGTISDTQYF.